Shown below are 18 T cell receptor beta chains from a single sample sequenced in a study of regulatory T cells in long-lasting Graves disease. Assembly of TCR beta libraries relied on iRepertoire HTBI primers together with Arm-PCR of CDR3 regions. One entry per CDR3 protein results from TCRdb running MiXCR on the multiplex PCR reads. The data hold fewer than 450,000 distinct CDR3 sequences, with about 15% observed a single time. The time point was: newly diagnosed GD, antithyroid drugs for less than 3 months. The authors made the TCR library using RNA they extracted from PBMCs. These same data were also listed under a study on T cells in Graves' hyperthyroidism and ophthalmopathy.

Material: peripheral blood mononuclear cells (PBMCs), obtained at new diagnosis, from a patient treated with antithyroid drugs. The source of these receptors is a woman between 35 and 50 years old with Graves disease.

This clonotype was observed at least ten times. V is TRBV20-1 and J is TRBJ2-5; the D call may be TRBD1 or TRBD2 (5 bases each). Germline CDR1 is DFQATT and CDR2 is SNEGSKA (reference sequence). CDR3 length: 15 amino acids. Between the trimmed V and J ends, which lost 6 bases and 0 bases, there was a span of 17 bases. The DNA for the CDR3 is TGCAGTGCGAGGGGTCGGGGTTGGTACCAAGAGACCCAGTACTTC. This gives the protein CSARGRGWYQETQYF.

This sequence joins TRBV11-2 and TRBJ2-3, with 8 bases aligning to TRBD2. V was pared by 0 bases and J by 4 bases, with 6 bases of the junction left unmatched. Germline lookup yields CDR1 SGHAT and CDR2 FQNNGV. CDR3 length equals 16 residues. The CDR3 here is CASSLEASGWSDTQYF. The DNA for the CDR3 is TGTGCCAGCAGCTTAGAGGCTAGCGGGTGGTCAGATACGCAGTATTTT.

Worth noting for this clonotype: Just one base apart from a much larger clone, this may be a read error. The chain recombines TRBV5-1 with TRBJ2-3; unclear D gene. The V gene's germline CDR1 is SGHRS and CDR2 YFSETQ. The CDR3 extends over 13 amino acids. V dropped 0 bases and J dropped 6 bases, with 8 bases sitting between them. CDR3 protein: CASSLEELDTQYF. DNA of the CDR3: TGCGCCAGCAGCTTGGAGGAGTTGGATACGCAGTATTTT.

The table lists this clonotype with many counts. The chain employs TRBV3-1 and TRBJ1-1, with 8 bases lining up with TRBD1. The CDR3 is 12 amino acids. The junction had 3 bases not matched to a gene; V was cut back by 1 base and J by 11 bases. Germline V gene lookup returns CDR1 LGHDT and CDR2 YNNKEL (reference sequence). CDR3 in amino acids: CASSQGDRLAFF. The CDR3 region has the DNA TGTGCCAGCAGCCAAGGGGACAGGTTGGCTTTCTTT.

There are many counts of this clonotype. The chain uses TRBV2 and TRBJ2-3; 14 bases match TRBD2. The germline CDR1 and CDR2 sequences are SNHLY and FYNNEI. Germline trimming cut 5 bases from V and 9 bases from J; bases unmatched to any gene: 10. The CDR3 is made up of 16 amino acids. CDR3 sequence (DNA): TGTGCCAGCAGTCATACGACTAGCGGGAGGGGAATGACGCAGTATTTT. It codes for CASSHTTSGRGMTQYF.

This clonotype was recorded only once. A clone one base away is much larger, so this may be a read error. The chain couples TRBV11-2 to TRBJ2-1; 8 bases fit TRBD2. The V and J ends lost 2 bases and 5 bases, in that order; junction bases with no gene match: 8. CDR1 and CDR2 (germline): SGHAT, FQNNGV. This CDR3 is built from 16 residues. DNA of the CDR3: TGTGCCAGCAGCTTATTTTATGCGGGAGGAAACAATGAGCAGTTCTTC. Translating it yields CASSLFYAGGNNEQFF.

This clonotype was found a few times. The CDR3 sequence is CASSYLPGVQETQYF. DNA of the CDR3: TGCGCCAGCAGCTACTTACCAGGGGTCCAAGAGACCCAGTACTTC. The gene calls are TRBV5-1 and TRBJ2-5; the D gene is possibly TRBD1 (6 bases). The CDR3 is made up of 15 amino acids. Trimming shortened V by 3 bases and J by 1 base, and 13 bases separated the two germline ends. Germline-derived CDR1 and CDR2 are SGHRS and YFSETQ. The entire variable domain, with the rest obtained from reference TRBV5-1 and TRBJ2-5, is as follows: KAGVTQTPRYLIKTRGQQVTLSCSPISGHRSVSWYQQTPGQGLQFLFEYFSETQRNKGNFPGRFSGRQFSNSRSEMNVSTLELGDSALYLCASSYLPGVQETQYFGPGTRLLVL.

The genes are TRBV5-1 and TRBJ1-1; D is perhaps TRBD1 (6 bases). Germline CDR1 is SGHRS and CDR2 is YFSETQ. The ends were cut back, 4 bases at V and 5 bases at J, with 21 bases in the middle. The CDR3 loop spans 16 amino acids. The DNA for the CDR3 is TGCGCCAGCAGCCCCGCTGGCCGGGGGCAGATAACTGAAGCTTTCTTT. It codes for CASSPAGRGQITEAFF.

The chain employs TRBV3-1 and TRBJ2-7; D is possibly TRBD2 (5 bases). The CDR3 extends over 15 amino acids. V lost 1 base and J 2 bases, leaving 12 bases between the germline ends. CDR1 LGHDT and CDR2 YNNKEL come from the germline V gene (reference sequence). CDR3 DNA sequence: TGTGCCAGCAGCCAAGGAATAGCGCGGACCTACGAGCAGTACTTC. Amino acids: CASSQGIARTYEQYF.

This clonotype has at least ten counts. V gene TRBV2 combines with J gene TRBJ2-7; weak D call: TRBD1 (6 bases). Trimming left V 2 bases short and J 0 bases short, with 14 bases between. In germline, CDR1 is SNHLY, CDR2 FYNNEI. There are 16 residues in the CDR3. The CDR3 DNA reads as TGTGCCAGCAGTGAACCATCGGACAGTAGCTCCTACGAGCAGTACTTC. As protein: CASSEPSDSSSYEQYF.

This clonotype has at least ten counts. V usage is TRBV29-1 and J usage is TRBJ1-1, with 9 bases identical to TRBD1. Germline V CDR1 and CDR2: SQVTM, ANQGSEA. V lost 4 bases and J lost 3; bases outside the gene matches: 6. The CDR3 runs 14 residues. The CDR3 spells CSVARDREDTEAFF. CDR3 DNA: TGCAGCGTTGCCCGGGACAGGGAGGACACTGAAGCTTTCTTT.

This clonotype was observed at least ten times. DNA of the CDR3: TGTGCCAGCAGTTTCCAGCAGACCGCAGATACGCAGTATTTT. Its translation is CASSFQQTADTQYF. The chain combines TRBV12-3 or TRBV12-4 with TRBJ2-3, with unresolved D. This CDR3 comprises 14 residues. V lost 3 bases and J lost 4, with 11 bases in between.

This clonotype came up many times. CDR3 loop: CALAGTTGELFF. The CDR3 DNA is TGTGCCCTCGCGGGGACCACCGGGGAGCTGTTTTTT. The chain has TRBV10-3 and TRBJ2-2; weak D call: TRBD2 (6 bases). Germline assignment: CDR1 ENHRY and CDR2 SYGVKD. The CDR3 length is 12 residues. Trimming removed 11 bases at V and 4 bases at J, with 11 bases between.

On this clonotype itself: A read error may explain this, as a much larger clone is one base away. This CDR3 is missing its conserved last phenylalanine or tryptophan, likely due to a read error. The genes are TRBV2 and TRBJ1-1, with D uncertain. The CDR3 length is 13 residues. Trimming stripped 10 bases from V and 3 bases from J, with 15 bases between. CDR1 is SNHLY, CDR2 FYNNEI, per germline. CDR3 DNA sequence: TGTGCCATCACCTCGGACGGTCACACTGAAGCTTTCTAT. Translated, it gives CAITSDGHTEAFY.

This clonotype occurred many times. V usage is TRBV11-3 and J usage is TRBJ1-1, with 7 nucleotides matching TRBD1. The CDR3 consists of 18 residues. Per germline, CDR1 SGHNT and CDR2 YENEEA. V trimming: 0 bases; J trimming: 0 bases; junction bases outside the gene matches: 10. CDR3 nucleotides: TGTGCCAGCAGCTTAGAAGCCTGGGACAGACCTGTGAACACTGAAGCTTTCTTT. Encoded protein: CASSLEAWDRPVNTEAFF.

This rearrangement joins TRBV30 to TRBJ1-1, with a tentative D call TRBD1 (5 bases). Looked up from germline, CDR1 is GTSNPN and CDR2 is SVGIG (reference sequence). This CDR3 region has 12 residues. Deletions cut 1 base from V and 5 bases from J, with 8 bases between. The CDR3 DNA reads as TGTGCCTGGAGTGGGGGGAAGACTGAAGCTTTCTTT. It codes for CAWSGGKTEAFF.

This chain uses TRBV10-2 with TRBJ2-3, with 11 bases that match TRBD2. From germline, CDR1 is WSHSY and CDR2 SAAADI. CDR3 length: 16 amino acids. V gave up 6 bases and J gave up 7 bases; unmatched junction bases: 12. The CDR3 DNA is TGCGCCAGCAGGGACACTAGCGGGAGTTCATCAAATACGCAGTATTTT. Its protein product is CASRDTSGSSSNTQYF.

The chain has TRBV28 and TRBJ2-7; 11 bases are shared with TRBD1. Unmatched junction bases numbered 13, after V lost 7 bases and J lost 5 bases. Germline lookup yields CDR1 MDHEN and CDR2 SYDVKM. CDR3 length equals 16 residues. In DNA form, the CDR3 reads TGTGCCAGCACCCGCCGGGGGACAGGGGGTGGTGACGAGCAGTACTTC. Amino acids: CASTRRGTGGGDEQYF.